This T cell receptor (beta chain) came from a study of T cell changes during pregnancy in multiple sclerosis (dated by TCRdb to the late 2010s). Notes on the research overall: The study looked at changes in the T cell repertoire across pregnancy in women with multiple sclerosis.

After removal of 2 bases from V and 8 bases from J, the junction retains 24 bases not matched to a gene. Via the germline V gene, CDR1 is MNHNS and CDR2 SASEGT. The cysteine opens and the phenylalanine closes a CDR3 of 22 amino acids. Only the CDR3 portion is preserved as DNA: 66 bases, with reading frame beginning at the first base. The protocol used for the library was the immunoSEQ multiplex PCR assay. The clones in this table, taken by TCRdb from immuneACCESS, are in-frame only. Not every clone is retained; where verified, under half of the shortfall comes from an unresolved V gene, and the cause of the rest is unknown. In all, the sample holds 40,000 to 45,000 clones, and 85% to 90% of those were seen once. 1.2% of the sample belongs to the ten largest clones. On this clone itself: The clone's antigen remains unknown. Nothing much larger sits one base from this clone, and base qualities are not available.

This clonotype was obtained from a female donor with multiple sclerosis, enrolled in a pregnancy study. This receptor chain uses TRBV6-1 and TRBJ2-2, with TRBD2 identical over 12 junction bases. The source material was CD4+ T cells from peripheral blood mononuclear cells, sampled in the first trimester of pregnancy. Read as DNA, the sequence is TGTGCCAGCAGTGAACCGACTTTTCTAGGACTAGCGGGACCATTACGACGGGGGGAGCTGTTTTTT. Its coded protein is CASSEPTFLGLAGPLRRGELFF.